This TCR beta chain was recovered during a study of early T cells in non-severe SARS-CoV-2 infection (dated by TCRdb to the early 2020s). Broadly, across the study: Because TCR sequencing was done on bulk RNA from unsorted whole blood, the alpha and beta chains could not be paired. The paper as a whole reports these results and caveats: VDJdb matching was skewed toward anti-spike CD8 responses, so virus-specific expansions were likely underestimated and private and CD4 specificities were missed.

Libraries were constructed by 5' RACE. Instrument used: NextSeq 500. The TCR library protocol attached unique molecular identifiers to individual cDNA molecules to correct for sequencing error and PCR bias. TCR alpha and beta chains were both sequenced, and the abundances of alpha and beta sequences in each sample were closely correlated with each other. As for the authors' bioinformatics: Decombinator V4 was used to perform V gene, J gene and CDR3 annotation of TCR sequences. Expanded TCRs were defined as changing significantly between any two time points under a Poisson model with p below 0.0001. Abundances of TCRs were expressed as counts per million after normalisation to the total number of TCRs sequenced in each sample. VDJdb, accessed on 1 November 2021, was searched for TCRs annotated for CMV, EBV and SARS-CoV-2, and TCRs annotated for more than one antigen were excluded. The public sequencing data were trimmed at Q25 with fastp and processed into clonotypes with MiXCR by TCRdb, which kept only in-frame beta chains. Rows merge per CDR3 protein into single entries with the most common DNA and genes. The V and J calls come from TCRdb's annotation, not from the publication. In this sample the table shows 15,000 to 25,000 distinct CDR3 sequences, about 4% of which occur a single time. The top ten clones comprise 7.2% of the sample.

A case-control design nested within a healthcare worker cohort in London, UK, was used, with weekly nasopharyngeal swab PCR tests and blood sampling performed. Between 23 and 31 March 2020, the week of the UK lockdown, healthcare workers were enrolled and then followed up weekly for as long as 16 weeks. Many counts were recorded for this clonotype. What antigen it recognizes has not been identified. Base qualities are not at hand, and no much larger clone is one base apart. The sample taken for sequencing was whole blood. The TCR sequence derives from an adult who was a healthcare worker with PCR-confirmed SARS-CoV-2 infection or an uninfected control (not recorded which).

The CDR3 region has the sequence CASSYHTAPDTEAFF. The sequenced DNA: TGTGCCAGCAGTTACCATACGGCGCCGGACACTGAAGCTTTCTTT. The receptor chain draws on TRBV6-5 and TRBJ1-1; the D gene is unclear. Spanning cysteine to phenylalanine, the CDR3 consists of 15 amino acids. CDR3 DNA only is kept here, 45 bases in frame from base 1. Relative to germline, V is 2 bases shorter and J is 3 bases shorter, with 13 bases between their ends. CDR1 and CDR2 are drawn from the germline V gene: MNHEY, SVGAGI.